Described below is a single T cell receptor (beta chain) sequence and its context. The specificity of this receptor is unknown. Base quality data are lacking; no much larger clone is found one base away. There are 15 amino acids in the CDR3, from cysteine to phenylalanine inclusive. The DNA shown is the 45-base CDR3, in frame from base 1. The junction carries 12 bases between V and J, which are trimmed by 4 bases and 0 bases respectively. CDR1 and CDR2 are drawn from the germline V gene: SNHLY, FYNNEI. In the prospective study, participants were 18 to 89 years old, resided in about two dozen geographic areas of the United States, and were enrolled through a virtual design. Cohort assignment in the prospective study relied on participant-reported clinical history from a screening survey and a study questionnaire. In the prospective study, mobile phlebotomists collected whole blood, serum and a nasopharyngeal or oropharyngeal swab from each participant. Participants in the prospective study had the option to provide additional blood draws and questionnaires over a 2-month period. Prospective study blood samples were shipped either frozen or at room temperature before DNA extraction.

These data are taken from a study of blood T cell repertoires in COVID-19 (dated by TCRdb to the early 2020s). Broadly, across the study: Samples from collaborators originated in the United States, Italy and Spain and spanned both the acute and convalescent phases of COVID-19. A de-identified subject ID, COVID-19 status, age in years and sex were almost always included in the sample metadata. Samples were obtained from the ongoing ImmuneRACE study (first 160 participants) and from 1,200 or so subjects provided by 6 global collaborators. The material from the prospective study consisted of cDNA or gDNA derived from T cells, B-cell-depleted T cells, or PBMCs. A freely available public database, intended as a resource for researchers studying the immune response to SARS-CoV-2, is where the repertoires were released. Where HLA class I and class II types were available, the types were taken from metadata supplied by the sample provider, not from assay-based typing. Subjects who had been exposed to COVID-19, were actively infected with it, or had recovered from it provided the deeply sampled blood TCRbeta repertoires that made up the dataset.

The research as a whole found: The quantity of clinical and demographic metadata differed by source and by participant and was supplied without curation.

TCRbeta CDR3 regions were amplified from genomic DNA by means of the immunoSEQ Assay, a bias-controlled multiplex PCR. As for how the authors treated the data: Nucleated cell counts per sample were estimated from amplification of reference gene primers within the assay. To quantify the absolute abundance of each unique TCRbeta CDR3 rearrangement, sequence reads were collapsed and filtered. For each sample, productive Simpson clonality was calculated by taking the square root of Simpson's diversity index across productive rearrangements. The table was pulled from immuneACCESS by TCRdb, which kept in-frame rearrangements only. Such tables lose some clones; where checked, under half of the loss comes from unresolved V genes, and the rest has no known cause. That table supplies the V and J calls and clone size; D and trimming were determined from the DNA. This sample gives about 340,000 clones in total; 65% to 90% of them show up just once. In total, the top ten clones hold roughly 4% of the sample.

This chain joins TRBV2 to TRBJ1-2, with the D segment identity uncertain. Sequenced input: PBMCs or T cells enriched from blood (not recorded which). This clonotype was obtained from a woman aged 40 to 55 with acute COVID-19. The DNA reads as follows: TGTGCCAGCAGTGTAACGGGGATTGCTAACTATGGCTACACCTTC. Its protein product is CASSVTGIANYGYTF. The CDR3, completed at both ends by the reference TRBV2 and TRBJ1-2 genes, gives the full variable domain EPEVTQTPSHQVTQMGQEVILRCVPISNHLYFYWYRQILGQKVEFLVSFYNNEISEKSEIFDDQFSVERPDGSNFTLKIRSTKLEDSAMYFCASSVTGIANYGYTFGSGTRLTVV.